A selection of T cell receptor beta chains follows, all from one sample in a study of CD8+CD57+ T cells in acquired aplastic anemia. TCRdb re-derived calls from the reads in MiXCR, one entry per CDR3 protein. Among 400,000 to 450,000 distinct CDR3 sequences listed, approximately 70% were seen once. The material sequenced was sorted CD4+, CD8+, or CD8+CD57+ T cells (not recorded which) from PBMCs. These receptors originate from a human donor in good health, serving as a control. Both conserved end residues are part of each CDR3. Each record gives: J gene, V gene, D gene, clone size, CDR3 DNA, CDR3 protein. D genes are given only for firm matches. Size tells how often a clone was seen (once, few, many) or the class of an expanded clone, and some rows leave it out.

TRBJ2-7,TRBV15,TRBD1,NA,TGTGCCACCAGCGCCCCGGGACAGTCCTACGAGCAGTACTTC,CATSAPGQSYEQYF
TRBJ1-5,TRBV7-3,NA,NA,TGTGCCAGCAGCTTCGGGGGTGGACAGCCCCAGCATTTT,CASSFGGGQPQHF
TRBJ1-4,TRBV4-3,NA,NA,TGCGCCAGCAGCCCGGCACGATTCCGGGACGGCGATGAAAAACTGTCTTTT,CASSPARFRDGDEKLSF
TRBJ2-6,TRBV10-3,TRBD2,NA,TGTGCCATCAGTCTCACTAGCGGGGGGCCTGGGGCCAATGTCCTGACTTTC,CAISLTSGGPGANVLTF
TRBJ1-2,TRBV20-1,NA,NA,TGCAGCGCTAAAGCTATCACTAATAACTATGGCTACACCTTC,CSAKAITNNYGYTF
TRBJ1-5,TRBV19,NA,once,TGTGCCAGTGACACCACAGGAAAACAGAACTATCGTTTT,CASDTTGKQNYRF
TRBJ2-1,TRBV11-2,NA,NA,TGTGCCAGCAGCTTAGGGACAGCCTCCTACAATGAGCAGTTCTTC,CASSLGTASYNEQFF
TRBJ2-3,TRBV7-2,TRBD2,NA,TGTGCCAGCAGCTTATCGGGAGCGGGAGCGGGAGATACGCAGTATTTT,CASSLSGAGAGDTQYF
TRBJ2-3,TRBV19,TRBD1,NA,TGTGCCAGTAGTGGGACAGGGTCAGATACGCAGTATTTT,CASSGTGSDTQYF
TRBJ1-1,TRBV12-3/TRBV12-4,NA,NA,TGTGCCAGCAGTGCCAAAGGGGGGGGCTTTGAAGCTTTCTTT,CASSAKGGGFEAFF
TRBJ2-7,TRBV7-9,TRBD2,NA,TGTGCCAGCAGCTTATCCGCTAGCGGCTCCTACGAGCAGTACTTC,CASSLSASGSYEQYF
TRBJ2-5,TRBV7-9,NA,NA,NA,CASSREGSTSSTSF
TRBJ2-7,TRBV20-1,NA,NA,TGCAGTGCTATGGCCCCGGCGGATTCACATTGGGAGCAGTACTTC,CSAMAPADSHWEQYF
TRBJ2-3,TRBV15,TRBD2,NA,TGTGCCACCAGCACGGGACTAGCGGGGGGGCCAGTTTTGGCAGATACGCAGTATTTT,CATSTGLAGGPVLADTQYF
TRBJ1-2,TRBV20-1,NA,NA,TGCAGCGTTGAGAAGGGAGATGGCGACACCTTC,CSVEKGDGDTF
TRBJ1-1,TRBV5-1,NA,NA,TGCGCCAGCAGCTTGGAAGGGACAAACAATGAAGCTTTCTTT,CASSLEGTNNEAFF
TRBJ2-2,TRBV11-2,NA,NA,TGTGCCAGCAGCCTAGCCCCCAGTACCGGGGAGCTGTTTTTT,CASSLAPSTGELFF